Presented here are 5 T cell receptor beta chains from one specimen sequenced in a study of shared clonotypes between healthy human individuals. The method was immunoSEQ multiplex PCR; TCRdb's version includes in-frame clones alone and lacks a portion of them. The sample yields 1,400,000 or so clones, about 98.5% seen once. Sequencing input: naive CD4+ T cells sorted from blood. The subset here: CD45RA+ positively selected. Every receptor here comes from a man aged 30 to 39 in good health.

The chain employs TRBV27 and TRBJ2-1; maybe TRBD1 (5 bases). CDR1 is MNHEY, CDR2 SMNVEV, per germline (reference sequence). Between the trimmed V and J ends, which lost 4 bases and 14 bases, there was a span of 18 bases. This CDR3 spans 13 amino acids. CDR3 loop: CASSSQDSFFEFF. CDR3 nucleotides: TGTGCCAGCAGTTCCCAAGACAGCTTTTTCGAGTTCTTC.

In regard to this clone: This CDR3 is also generated by other DNA sequences in the sample. The V call is TRBV27, the J call TRBJ2-1; D may be TRBD1 (6 bases). The V gene's germline CDR1 is MNHEY and CDR2 SMNVEV (reference sequence). The ends were cut back, 5 bases at V and 0 bases at J, with 11 bases in the middle. The CDR3 covers 15 residues. The CDR3 sequence is CASSSGRGSYNEQFF. Written as DNA, the CDR3 is TGTGCCAGCAGTAGCGGCAGGGGCTCCTACAATGAGCAGTTCTTC.

The chain joins TRBV12-5 to TRBJ2-1, with D perhaps matching TRBD1 (6 bases). Germline values: CDR1 LGHNT, CDR2 FRNRAP. CDR3 length: 19 amino acids. Trimming removed 2 bases at V and 5 bases at J, with 25 bases between. The CDR3 nucleotides are TGTGCTAGTGGTTTGTATTGGGCGAAGGGCCAGGGGATCCACAATGAGCAGTTCTTC. This codes for CASGLYWAKGQGIHNEQFF.

This chain joins TRBV11-2 and TRBJ2-5; the match to TRBD2 covers 7 bases. Germline V gene data show CDR1 as SGHAT and CDR2 as FQNNGV. After removal of 1 base from V and 5 bases from J, the junction contained 16 bases not matched to a gene. The CDR3 is 18 residues long. CDR3 region: CASSLVGLWGRAAETQYF. The CDR3 DNA sequence: TGTGCCAGCAGCTTAGTTGGGTTGTGGGGGAGGGCCGCGGAGACCCAGTACTTC.

The CDR3: CASSVVAGQPFYEQYF. The CDR3 nucleotides are TGTGCCAGCAGCGTAGTAGCGGGACAACCATTCTACGAGCAGTACTTC. The rearrangement links TRBV9 to TRBJ2-7; the match to TRBD2 covers 8 bases. Germline V CDR1 and CDR2: SGDLS, YYNGEE. The CDR3 runs to 16 residues. Trimming took 0 bases from V and 3 from J; bases not matched to a gene: 8. Drawing the rest from reference TRBV9 and TRBJ2-7, the complete variable domain is DSGVTQTPKHLITATGQRVTLRCSPRSGDLSVYWYQQSLDQGLQFLIQYYNGEERAKGNILERFSAQQFPDLHSELNLSSLELGDSALYFCASSVVAGQPFYEQYFGPGTRLTVT.